These 32 T cell receptor beta chains were all obtained from the same sample, sequenced in a study of T cell responses to AZD1222 COVID-19 vaccine. Produced via immunoSEQ multiplex PCR; TCRdb's table is partial and in-frame only. The sample contains 70,000 to 85,000 clones, approximately 90% of which appear only once. The source material was peripheral blood, sampled on day 0 of AZD1222 vaccination. Source of these receptors: an adult in good health.

CDR3 residues: CAWSLGRNNEKLFF. As DNA, the CDR3 is TGTGCCTGGAGTTTGGGACGGAATAATGAAAAACTGTTTTTT. The J gene is TRBJ1-4, the V gene TRBV30; D perhaps matches TRBD1 (5 bases). The CDR3 is made up of 14 amino acids. Looked up from germline, CDR1 is GTSNPN and CDR2 is SVGIG (reference sequence). With 2 bases removed from V and 4 bases from J, the gap between germline ends came to 11 bases.

The V and J genes are TRBV5-4 and TRBJ2-3; 7 bases map to TRBD2. The CDR3 runs to 17 residues. The trim removed 4 bases at V and 14 bases at J, leaving 25 bases unmatched. CDR1 is SGHNT, CDR2 YYREEE, per germline (reference sequence). The CDR3 reads CASSPTTPAGKGSGPYF. In DNA, the CDR3 is TGTGCCAGCAGCCCTACCACGCCAGCAGGGAAAGGTAGCGGGCCGTATTTT.

V gene TRBV28 combines with J gene TRBJ1-3; no firm D call. The germline V and J ends were trimmed by 5 bases and 0 bases, with 14 bases remaining between them. The CDR3 is made up of 16 amino acids. CDR1 is MDHEN, CDR2 SYDVKM, per germline. This CDR3 is CASSPAGESSGNTIYF. In DNA, the CDR3 is TGTGCCAGCAGTCCCGCCGGGGAGAGCTCTGGAAACACCATATATTTT.

The chain combines TRBV5-4 with TRBJ1-4, with 8 bases fitting TRBD1. This CDR3 has 15 amino acids. J lost 7 bases, V lost 0 bases, and 5 bases had no gene match. Germline V gives CDR1 SGHNT, CDR2 YYREEE (reference sequence). This CDR3 is CASSLVAGGGEKLFF. In nucleotides, the CDR3 is TGTGCCAGCAGCTTGGTCGCAGGGGGCGGTGAAAAACTGTTTTTT. The entire variable domain, with the rest obtained from reference TRBV5-4 and TRBJ1-4, is as follows: ETGVTQSPTHLIKTRGQQVTLRCSSQSGHNTVSWYQQALGQGPQFIFQYYREEENGRGNFPPRFSGLQFPNYSSELNVNALELDDSALYLCASSLVAGGGEKLFFGSGTQLSVL.

The chain uses TRBV7-2 and TRBJ2-7; 15 bases line up with TRBD2. Per the germline V gene, CDR1 is SGHTA and CDR2 is FQGNSA. Losses at the gene ends were 5 bases for V and 6 bases for J; bases not matched to a gene: 2. The CDR3 loop spans 14 amino acids. CDR3 protein: CASSTGLAGGEQYF. CDR3 sequence (DNA): TGTGCCAGCAGCACGGGACTAGCGGGAGGCGAGCAGTACTTC. The whole variable domain, remainder taken from reference TRBV7-2 and TRBJ2-7, is GAGVSQSPSNKVTEKGKDVELRCDPISGHTALYWYRQSLGQGLEFLIYFQGNSAPDKSGLPSDRFSAERTGGSVSTLTIQRTQQEDSAVYLCASSTGLAGGEQYFGPGTRLTVT.

The chain links TRBV7-9 to TRBJ1-1; 7 bases agree with TRBD1. Germline V CDR1 and CDR2: SEHNR, FQNEAQ (reference sequence). V shed 7 bases and J 5 bases; nucleotides not matched to a gene: 1. The CDR3 loop spans 11 amino acids. The CDR3, as DNA: TGTGCCAGCACCAGGGGGACTGAAGCTTTCTTT. Protein sequence: CASTRGTEAFF.

This clone was seen once. V is TRBV11-3 and J is TRBJ2-3; 9 nucleotides agree with TRBD1. There are 15 residues in the CDR3. The V gene end was trimmed by 6 bases and the J gene end by 3 bases; junction bases not matched to a gene: 7. CDR1 is SGHNT and CDR2 is YENEEA in the germline V gene. Written as DNA, the CDR3 is TGTGCCAGCAGTCGGGGACAGGGTTCGACAGATACGCAGTATTTT. The encoded protein is CASSRGQGSTDTQYF.

The rearrangement joins TRBV6-1 to TRBJ2-3, with a weak D call TRBD2 (6 bases). The CDR3 length is 14 residues. V was clipped by 3 bases and J by 1 base, with 8 bases between them. The germline V gene has CDR1 MNHNS and CDR2 SASEGT. The DNA of the CDR3 is TGTGCCAGCAGTGATTCGGGGGGCACAGATACGCAGTATTTT. It encodes CASSDSGGTDTQYF.

The chain combines TRBV7-2 with TRBJ2-7; no clear D. V lost 1 base and J 4 bases, leaving 8 bases between the germline ends. CDR3 length equals 13 residues. Germline CDR1 reads SGHTA; CDR2 reads FQGNSA. CDR3 region: CASSLEVAYEQYF. CDR3 bases: TGTGCCAGCAGCTTAGAGGTAGCTTACGAGCAGTACTTC.

V gene TRBV29-1 combines with J gene TRBJ2-7, with 10 nucleotides matching TRBD1. The CDR3 runs 14 residues. Looked up from germline, CDR1 is SQVTM and CDR2 is ANQGSEA. The trim removed 1 base at V and 6 bases at J, leaving 6 bases unmatched. CDR3 in DNA: TGCAGCGTTGAAGCAGGACAGGGGGTTGCCGAGCAGTACTTC. Residues: CSVEAGQGVAEQYF.

The chain combines TRBV28 with TRBJ1-5, with no clear D. Trimming shortened V by 2 bases and J by 9 bases, and 14 bases separated the two germline ends. CDR3 size: 14 residues. Germline loops: CDR1 MDHEN, CDR2 SYDVKM. The DNA of the CDR3 is TGTGCCAGCAGTTTAATACAATTAGGGCTGCCCCAGCATTTT. Amino acids: CASSLIQLGLPQHF.

The J gene is TRBJ2-4, the V gene TRBV7-2; D is unresolved. The CDR3 extends over 14 amino acids. Trimming removed 1 base from V and 5 bases from J, with 9 bases in between. Germline CDR1 is SGHTA and CDR2 is FQGNSA. CDR3 residues: CASSLGVRENIQYF. The CDR3 nucleotides are TGTGCCAGCAGCTTAGGAGTCAGAGAAAACATTCAGTACTTC.

CDR3 DNA: TGTGCCTGGAGTTTCCCGAATCAGCCCCAGCATTTT. Residues: CAWSFPNQPQHF. The chain uses TRBV30 and TRBJ1-5; D ambiguous. The CDR3 totals 12 residues. The ends were cut back, 2 bases at V and 4 bases at J, with 6 bases in the middle. From germline, CDR1 is GTSNPN and CDR2 SVGIG (reference sequence).

This chain connects TRBV2 to TRBJ1-5, with a possible D match to TRBD1 (5 bases). The CDR3 consists of 14 residues. Looked up from germline, CDR1 is SNHLY and CDR2 is FYNNEI. Trimming shortened V by 5 bases and J by 4 bases, and 12 bases separated the two germline ends. The CDR3 nucleotides read TGTGCCAGCAGTTCGCTTAGACAGAATCAGCCCCAGCATTTT. It translates to CASSSLRQNQPQHF.

The chain combines TRBV3-1 (or the pseudogene TRBV3-2) with TRBJ1-1; a possible D gene is TRBD1 (6 bases). Trimming took off 0 bases at V and 5 bases at J, with 13 bases between the two ends. The germline gives CDR1 LGHDT, CDR2 YNNKEL (reference sequence). The CDR3 contains 15 residues. CDR3 residues: CASSQDPYRETEAFF. For the CDR3, the DNA is TGTGCCAGCAGCCAAGACCCCTACAGGGAGACTGAAGCTTTCTTT.

The chain joins TRBV5-4 to TRBJ2-7, with unresolved D. The germline V and J ends were trimmed by 4 bases and 2 bases, with 7 bases remaining between them. Germline assignment: CDR1 SGHNT and CDR2 YYREEE (reference sequence). This CDR3 comprises 12 residues. CDR3 bases: TGTGCCAGCAGCGTATCAGCCTACGAGCAGTACTTC. Protein product: CASSVSAYEQYF.

This clone was counted between two and nine times. The CDR3 is CASSLSISLLSGNTIYF. The CDR3 bases are TGTGCCAGCAGCTTAAGTATCAGCCTTCTCTCTGGAAACACCATATATTTT. The rearrangement joins TRBV7-9 to TRBJ1-3; D remains unclear. V lost 2 bases, J lost 0 bases, and 14 bases lay in between. Germline CDR1 and CDR2: SEHNR and FQNEAQ (reference sequence). The CDR3 runs to 17 residues.

The chain combines TRBV11-2 with TRBJ1-1; D unresolved. The CDR3 length is 12 residues. CDR1 SGHAT and CDR2 FQNNGV come from the germline V gene. Trimming shortened V by 6 bases and J by 3 bases, and 8 bases separated the two germline ends. CDR3 DNA sequence: TGTGCCAGCAGTACAGATTACACTGAAGCTTTCTTT. As protein: CASSTDYTEAFF.

This clone was observed once. The chain combines TRBV14 with TRBJ2-1; perhaps TRBD1 as D (6 bases). The V gene's germline CDR1 is SGHDN and CDR2 FVKESK. Trimming removed 4 bases at V and 4 bases at J, with 17 bases between. The CDR3 length is 16 residues. CDR3 DNA sequence: TGTGCCAGCAGCCCCTTGATGGGGGCAACTTACAATGAGCAGTTCTTC. Its protein product is CASSPLMGATYNEQFF.

This chain connects TRBV7-9 to TRBJ1-1, with a tentative D call TRBD1 (5 bases). The germline gives CDR1 SEHNR, CDR2 FQNEAQ (reference sequence). This CDR3 region has 14 residues. V shed 4 bases and J shed 6 bases, with 15 bases lying between them. CDR3 sequence: CASSWGRELAEAFF. As DNA, the CDR3 is TGTGCCAGCAGCTGGGGCAGGGAGCTTGCTGAAGCTTTCTTT.

V usage is TRBV7-8 and J usage is TRBJ1-5, with D maybe TRBD1 (5 bases). Germline V gene lookup returns CDR1 SGHVS and CDR2 FQNEAQ. The V end was cut by 5 bases, the J end by 4 bases, with 15 bases between. This CDR3 spans 15 amino acids. This chain's CDR3 is CASSTGGVRNQPQHF. The CDR3 DNA is TGTGCCAGCAGCACGGGGGGGGTGCGGAATCAGCCCCAGCATTTT.

The chain links TRBV9 to TRBJ2-7, with D possibly being TRBD1 or TRBD2 (7 bases each). The CDR3 has 16 residues. CDR1 and CDR2 (germline): SGDLS, YYNGEE. Deletions cut 0 bases from V and 2 bases from J, with 15 bases between. CDR3 nucleotide sequence: TGTGCCAGCAGCGTAGCCAGGGGGGGGGCTCCCTACGAGCAGTACTTC. Protein product: CASSVARGGAPYEQYF.

This clone showed up just once. The rearrangement joins TRBV10-3 to TRBJ1-1; no definite D call. The CDR3 sequence is 15 residues long. Germline values: CDR1 ENHRY, CDR2 SYGVKD. Trimming shortened V by 4 bases and J by 2 bases, and 14 bases separated the two germline ends. In DNA, the CDR3 is TGTGCCATCAGTGGTACGGGCCCAGGAAACACTGAAGCTTTCTTT. Protein product: CAISGTGPGNTEAFF.

V usage is TRBV27 and J usage is TRBJ2-5; maybe TRBD1 (6 bases). Looked up from germline, CDR1 is MNHEY and CDR2 is SMNVEV (reference sequence). Between the trimmed V and J ends, which lost 3 bases and 4 bases, there was a span of 12 bases. The CDR3 covers 14 residues. The CDR3 sequence: CASSLNRVGETQYF. The CDR3, as DNA: TGTGCCAGCAGTTTGAACAGGGTGGGAGAGACCCAGTACTTC.

The J gene is TRBJ1-2, the V gene TRBV24-1; D is unresolved. From germline, CDR1 is KGHDR and CDR2 SFDVKD. This CDR3 is 14 amino acids long. Trimming removed 4 bases from V and 4 bases from J, with 12 bases in between. The chain's CDR3 is CATSEAGVSYGYTF. The CDR3 DNA reads as TGTGCCACCAGTGAAGCCGGGGTCTCCTATGGCTACACCTTC.

The V call is TRBV30, the J call TRBJ1-1; D remains ambiguous. Germline CDR1 and CDR2: GTSNPN and SVGIG (reference sequence). V was trimmed by 3 bases and J by 1 base, leaving 6 bases between them. This CDR3 is 12 amino acids long. The CDR3 sequence: CAWSRRNTEAFF. The CDR3 coding sequence is TGTGCCTGGAGCCGAAGGAACACTGAAGCTTTCTTT.

This clone showed up just a few times. The rearrangement joins TRBV6-5 to TRBJ1-1; TRBD1 matches 10 bases. This CDR3 region has 14 residues. CDR1 is MNHEY and CDR2 is SVGAGI in the germline V gene. J was trimmed by 8 bases and V by 5 bases; bases with no gene match: 8. Here the CDR3 DNA reads TGTGCCAGCAGTCCGGGACAGGGGAGATACGAAGCTTTCTTT. Translation gives CASSPGQGRYEAFF.

This chain links TRBV27 with TRBJ1-1; 7 bases fit TRBD1. This CDR3 contains 14 residues. CDR1 is MNHEY and CDR2 is SMNVEV in the germline V gene (reference sequence). V dropped 6 bases and J dropped 7; count of bases not matched to a gene: 11. CDR3 sequence: CASSPTGQTNEAFF. The DNA of the CDR3 is TGTGCCAGCAGCCCGACGGGACAGACCAATGAAGCTTTCTTT.

The V and J genes are TRBV5-8 and TRBJ1-2; a weak D match, TRBD1 (5 bases). The ends were cut back, 4 bases at V and 3 bases at J, with 19 bases in the middle. In germline, CDR1 is SGHTS, CDR2 YDEGEE. The CDR3 covers 16 residues. The CDR3 here is CASSRGTPRGDYGYTF. CDR3 in DNA: TGTGCCAGCAGCAGAGGGACGCCAAGAGGGGACTATGGCTACACCTTC.

The chain employs TRBV5-1 and TRBJ1-4; D is possibly TRBD1 (6 bases). V lost 5 bases, J lost 8 bases, and 16 bases lay in between. CDR1 and CDR2 (germline): SGHRS, YFSETQ. This CDR3 spans 14 amino acids. The CDR3 bases are TGCGCCAGCAGTCCACAGGGACCGGGGGAAAAACTGTTTTTT. It codes for CASSPQGPGEKLFF.

The chain is built from TRBV27 and TRBJ1-2; maybe TRBD1 (6 bases). V lost 0 bases, J lost 4 bases, and 18 bases lay in between. CDR3 length: 17 amino acids. The V gene's germline CDR1 is MNHEY and CDR2 SMNVEV (reference sequence). The CDR3 DNA reads TGTGCCAGCAGTTTATCCAGACTACAGGGTAGGGGCTATGGCTACACCTTC. Its translation is CASSLSRLQGRGYGYTF.

The chain has TRBV2 and TRBJ2-7, with D possibly TRBD1 on 6 matching bases. The CDR3 is made up of 14 amino acids. Per the germline V gene, CDR1 is SNHLY and CDR2 is FYNNEI. Trimming removed 1 base at V and 2 bases at J, with 9 bases between. The CDR3 bases are TGTGCCAGCAGTGAAGGGACAGTTCCCTACGAGCAGTACTTC. Protein: CASSEGTVPYEQYF.